The source of this TCR beta chain is a study of cytomegalovirus exposure and HLA in healthy donors. PCR was performed using 60 Vbeta and 13 Jbeta primers. Sequencing used immunoSEQ multiplex PCR; TCRdb keeps in-frame clones, though not all of them. The profile shows fewer than 110,000 clones, approximately 80% of them singletons. Germline lookup yields CDR1 MGHRA and CDR2 YSYEKL. This CDR3 has 16 amino acids. V lost 1 base, J lost 5 bases, and 8 bases stayed unmatched. The V and J genes are TRBV4-1 and TRBJ2-1; 7 nucleotides match TRBD2. Material for sequencing was PBMCs. This clonotype was obtained from a male donor in good health and CMV-seronegative. CDR3 nucleotides: TGCGCCAGCAGCCAAGCGCCCGGGACTACGAACAATGAGCAGTTCTTC. Its translation: CASSQAPGTTNNEQFF.